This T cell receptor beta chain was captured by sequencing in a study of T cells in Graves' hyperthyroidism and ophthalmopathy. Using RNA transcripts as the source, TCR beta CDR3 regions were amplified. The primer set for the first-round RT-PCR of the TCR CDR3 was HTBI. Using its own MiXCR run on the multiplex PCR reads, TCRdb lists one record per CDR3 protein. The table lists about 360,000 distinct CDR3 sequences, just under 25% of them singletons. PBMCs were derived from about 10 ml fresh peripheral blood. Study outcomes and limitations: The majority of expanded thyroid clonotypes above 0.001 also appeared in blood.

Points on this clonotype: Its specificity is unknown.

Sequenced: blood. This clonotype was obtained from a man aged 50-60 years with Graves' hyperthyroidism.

CDR3 region: CASTLDSSNQPQHF. CDR3 DNA sequence: TGTGCCAGCACCTTGGACAGTAGCAATCAGCCCCAGCATTTT. The chain is built from TRBV12-3 or TRBV12-4 and TRBJ1-5; D might be TRBD1 (6 bases). V lost 7 bases and J lost 0, with 10 bases in between. The CDR3 runs 14 residues.